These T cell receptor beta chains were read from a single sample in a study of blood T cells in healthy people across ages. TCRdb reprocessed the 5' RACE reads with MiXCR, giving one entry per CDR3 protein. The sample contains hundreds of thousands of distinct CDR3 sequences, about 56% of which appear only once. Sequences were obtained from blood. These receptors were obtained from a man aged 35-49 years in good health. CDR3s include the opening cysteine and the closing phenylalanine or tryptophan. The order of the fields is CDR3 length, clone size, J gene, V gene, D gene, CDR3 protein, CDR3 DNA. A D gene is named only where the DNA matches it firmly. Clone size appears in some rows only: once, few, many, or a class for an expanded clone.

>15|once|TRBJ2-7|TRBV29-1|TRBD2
CSVQSAGGPTYEQYF
TGCAGCGTTCAGTCGGCGGGAGGACCCACCTACGAGCAGTACTTC
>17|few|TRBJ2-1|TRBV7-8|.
CASPPFLTASSYNEQFF
TGTGCCAGCCCCCCCTTCCTTACAGCGAGCTCCTACAATGAGCAGTTCTTC
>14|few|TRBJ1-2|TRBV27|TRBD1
CASSLDRGLTGYTF
TGTGCCAGCAGTTTAGACAGGGGGCTCACTGGCTACACCTTC
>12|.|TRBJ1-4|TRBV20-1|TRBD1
CSGDRGDEKLFF
TGCAGTGGTGACAGGGGAGATGAAAAACTGTTTTTT
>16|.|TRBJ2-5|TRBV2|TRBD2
CASSGGTSGLQETQYF
TGTGCCAGCAGCGGAGGGACTAGCGGACTACAAGAGACCCAGTACTTC
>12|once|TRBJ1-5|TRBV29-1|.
CSAGLGNQPQHF
TGCAGCGCCGGACTTGGGAATCAGCCCCAGCATTTT
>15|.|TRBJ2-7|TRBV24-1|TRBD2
CATSSTSGGTYEQYF
TGTGCCACCAGTAGCACTAGCGGGGGCACCTACGAGCAGTACTTC
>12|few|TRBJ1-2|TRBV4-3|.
CASSETGYGYTF
TGCGCCAGCAGCGAGACAGGTTATGGCTACACCTTC
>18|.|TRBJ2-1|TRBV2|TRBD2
CASLKVEWREGRGNEQFF
TGTGCCAGCCTCAAGGTGGAGTGGCGGGAGGGCCGTGGTAATGAGCAGTTCTTC
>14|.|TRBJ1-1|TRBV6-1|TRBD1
CASRLDRAVTEAFF
TGTGCCAGCAGATTGGACAGGGCGGTCACTGAAGCTTTCTTT
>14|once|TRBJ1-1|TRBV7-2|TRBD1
CASSLDREIRKAFF
TGTGCCAGCAGCTTGGACAGGGAGATACGGAAAGCTTTCTTT
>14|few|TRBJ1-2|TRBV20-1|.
CSASPRGGAGGYTF
TGCAGTGCTAGCCCCCGGGGGGGCGCGGGGGGCTACACCTTC
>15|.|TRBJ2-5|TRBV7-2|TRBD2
CASSLMRGGQETQYF
TGTGCCAGCAGCTTAATGCGGGGGGGCCAAGAGACCCAGTACTTC
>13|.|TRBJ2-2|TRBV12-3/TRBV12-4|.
CASSLRTARELFF
TGTGCCAGCAGTTTAAGGACAGCGAGGGAGCTGTTTTTT
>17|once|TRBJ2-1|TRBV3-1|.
CASSQTWPLGSYNEQFF
TGTGCCAGCAGCCAAACGTGGCCTCTGGGCTCCTACAATGAGCAGTTCTTC
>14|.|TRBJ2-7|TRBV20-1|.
CSAREPDSSYEQYF
TGCAGTGCTAGAGAGCCAGACAGCTCCTACGAGCAGTACTTC
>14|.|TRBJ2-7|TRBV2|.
CASSVQYSSYEQYF
TGTGCCAGCAGTGTTCAGTACAGCTCCTACGAGCAGTACTTC
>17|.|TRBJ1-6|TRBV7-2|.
CASSLGRVGSYNSPLHF
TGTGCCAGCAGCTTAGGACGGGTGGGCTCCTATAATTCACCCCTCCACTTT
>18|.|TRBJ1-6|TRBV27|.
CASSLLGAEGGFNSPLHF
TGTGCCAGCAGTTTATTAGGGGCTGAGGGGGGGTTTAATTCACCCCTCCACTTT
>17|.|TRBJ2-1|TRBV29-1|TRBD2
CSVEPGLAGGPDNEQFF
TGCAGCGTTGAACCGGGACTAGCGGGAGGGCCGGACAACGAGCAGTTCTTC
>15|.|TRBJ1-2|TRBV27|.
CASSLRVPGRYGYTF
TGTGCCAGCAGTTTGAGGGTCCCGGGACGCTATGGCTACACCTTC
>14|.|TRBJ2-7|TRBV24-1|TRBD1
CATSPRDRLNEQYF
TGTGCCACCAGCCCTAGGGACAGACTCAACGAGCAGTACTTC
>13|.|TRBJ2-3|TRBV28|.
CASTPALTDTQYF
TGTGCCAGCACACCAGCCCTCACAGATACGCAGTATTTT
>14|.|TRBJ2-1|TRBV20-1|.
CSARARDRGNEQFF
TGCAGTGCTAGGGCCCGGGACCGAGGCAATGAGCAGTTCTTC
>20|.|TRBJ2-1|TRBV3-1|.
CASSQMKLPSLLRIYNEQFF
TGTGCCAGCAGCCAAATGAAGTTGCCTTCGCTACTCCGGATTTACAATGAGCAGTTCTTC
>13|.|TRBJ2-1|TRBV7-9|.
CASSPQGSYEQFF
TGTGCCAGCAGCCCTCAGGGATCATATGAGCAGTTCTTC
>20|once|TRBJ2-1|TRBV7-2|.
CASSRPIKSGSGGHYNEQFF
TGTGCCAGCAGCCGTCCGATTAAATCAGGGTCGGGGGGCCACTACAATGAGCAGTTCTTC
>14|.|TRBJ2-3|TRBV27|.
CASSPYRSADTQYF
TGTGCCAGCAGCCCTTATCGATCGGCAGATACGCAGTATTTT
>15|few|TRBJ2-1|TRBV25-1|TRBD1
CASRGRQGAHNEQFF
TGTGCCAGCAGAGGGCGGCAGGGGGCTCACAATGAGCAGTTCTTC
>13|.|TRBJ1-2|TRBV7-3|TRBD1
CASSRTGEDGYTF
TGTGCCAGCAGCCGGACAGGAGAGGATGGCTACACCTTC
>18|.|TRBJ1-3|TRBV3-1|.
CASSQVGFGTTYGNTIYF
TGTGCCAGCAGCCAAGTGGGTTTCGGCACTACCTACGGAAACACCATATATTTT
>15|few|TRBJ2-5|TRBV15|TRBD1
CATSRDGTGGETQYF
TGTGCCACCAGCAGAGATGGGACAGGAGGCGAGACCCAGTACTTC
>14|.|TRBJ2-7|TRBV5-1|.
CASSRSGDGYEQYF
TGCGCCAGCAGCAGATCAGGGGACGGCTACGAGCAGTACTTC
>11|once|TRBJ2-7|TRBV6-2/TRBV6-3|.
CASSLSAEQYF
TGTGCCAGCAGTCTTTCGGCCGAGCAGTACTTC
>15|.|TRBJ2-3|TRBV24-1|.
CATSDPRTGTDTQYF
TGTGCCACCAGTGATCCCCGGACAGGCACAGATACGCAGTATTTT
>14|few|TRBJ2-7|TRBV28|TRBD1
CASRVSGTAYEQYF
TGTGCCAGCAGAGTCTCCGGGACAGCCTACGAGCAGTACTTC
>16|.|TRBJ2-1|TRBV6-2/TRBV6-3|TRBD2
CASSNQLADGSNEQFF
TGTGCCAGCAGTAACCAACTAGCGGACGGGTCGAATGAGCAGTTCTTC
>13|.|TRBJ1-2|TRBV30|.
CAWFGQPDYGYTF
TGTGCCTGGTTCGGACAGCCAGACTATGGCTACACCTTC